These 14 T cell receptor beta chains were all obtained from the same sample, sequenced in a study of control samples from healthy donors and cancer patients. The repertoire was sequenced with immunoSEQ multiplex PCR; TCRdb's copy has only in-frame clones and lacks some. The sample shows roughly 220,000 clones, around 94% of them seen only once. The specimen sequenced was blood. These receptors all stem from a man in his fifties or sixties in good health.

This chain uses TRBV29-1 with TRBJ2-7, with D perhaps being TRBD1 or TRBD2 (5 bases each). The CDR3 totals 11 residues. CDR1 is SQVTM and CDR2 is ANQGSEA in the germline V gene. V was pared by 3 bases and J by 5 bases, with 8 bases between. CDR3 region: CSVERDHEQYF. CDR3 DNA sequence: TGCAGCGTTGAGAGGGACCACGAGCAGTACTTC.

The count of this clone is one. The V call is TRBV5-5, the J call TRBJ1-2; TRBD1 is a possible D gene (5 bases). The germline CDR1 and CDR2 sequences are SGHKS and YYEKEE (reference sequence). Trimming pared 4 bases from V and 2 bases from J, leaving 12 bases between. CDR3 length: 14 amino acids. The CDR3 DNA reads TGTGCCAGCAGCCGAGAGGGACTAAACTATGGCTACACCTTC. Its translation is CASSREGLNYGYTF.

This clone was seen a single time. This chain links TRBV10-1 with TRBJ1-5; D gene uncertain. The CDR3 is 13 residues long. Germline-derived CDR1 and CDR2 are WNHNN and SYGVQD (reference sequence). V lost 4 bases to trimming and J lost 3 bases, with 7 bases between them. The CDR3 sequence: CASSADYNQPQHF. For the CDR3, the DNA is TGCGCCAGCAGTGCGGACTACAATCAGCCCCAGCATTTT.

The rearrangement uses TRBV25-1 and TRBJ2-2; D is perhaps TRBD2 (5 bases). Trimming took 8 bases from V and 0 from J, leaving 10 bases between them. Per the germline V gene, CDR1 is MGHDK and CDR2 is SYGVNS. The CDR3 has 14 amino acids. For the CDR3, the DNA is TGTGCCAGCGGCAGCGGCGCGAACACCGGGGAGCTGTTTTTT. This sequence encodes CASGSGANTGELFF.

The rearrangement joins TRBV7-2 to TRBJ2-7, with 7 bases that match TRBD1. The CDR3 is 17 amino acids. The V segment lost 5 bases and the J segment 0 bases; nucleotides outside the gene matches: 13. Looked up from germline, CDR1 is SGHTA and CDR2 is FQGNSA. The CDR3 protein is CASSTTWGQPSSYEQYF. The CDR3 DNA reads as TGTGCCAGCAGCACAACCTGGGGACAGCCTAGCTCCTACGAGCAGTACTTC.

The chain is built from TRBV6-6 and TRBJ1-2; D perhaps matches TRBD1 (5 bases). The CDR3 extends over 15 amino acids. Per the germline V gene, CDR1 is MNHNY and CDR2 is SVGAGI (reference sequence). V was clipped by 0 bases and J by 1 base, with 9 bases between them. CDR3 protein: CASSYSQGRNYGYTF. CDR3 nucleotide sequence: TGTGCCAGCAGTTACTCGCAGGGACGTAACTATGGCTACACCTTC.

The gene calls are TRBV28 and TRBJ2-7; D uncertain. V dropped 5 bases and J dropped 0 bases, with 11 bases sitting between them. From germline, CDR1 is MDHEN and CDR2 SYDVKM. The CDR3 is 14 residues long. The CDR3, as DNA: TGTGCCAGCAGTGAGATGATTGGCTCCTACGAGCAGTACTTC. Protein product: CASSEMIGSYEQYF.

The chain uses TRBV18 and TRBJ2-7; the D is unclear. CDR1 and CDR2 (germline): KGHSH, LQKENI. This CDR3 comprises 15 residues. The germline V and J ends were trimmed by 1 base and 4 bases, with 14 bases remaining between them. CDR3 DNA sequence: TGTGCCAGCTCACCACGCCCAGGTCCATTTTACGAGCAGTACGTC. As protein: CASSPRPGPFYEQYV.

The rearrangement links TRBV19 to TRBJ1-1; 10 nucleotides align to TRBD1. Germline V gives CDR1 LNHDA, CDR2 SQIVND (reference sequence). J lost 7 bases, V lost 8 bases, and 7 bases had no gene match. The CDR3 is 13 amino acids. In nucleotides, the CDR3 is TGTGCCAGTGTCGACAGGGGGCACGGTGAAGCTTTCTTT. Amino acids: CASVDRGHGEAFF. Full variable domain (outside the CDR3, taken from reference TRBV19 and TRBJ1-1): DGGITQSPKYLFRKEGQNVTLSCEQNLNHDAMYWYRQDPGQGLRLIYYSQIVNDFQKGDIAEGYSVSREKKESFPLTVTSAQKNPTAFYLCASVDRGHGEAFFGQGTRLTVV.

Remarks on this clone: Different DNA sequences within this sample yield the same CDR3. The rearrangement joins TRBV12-3 or TRBV12-4 to TRBJ1-1; 9 bases match TRBD1. The CDR3 sequence is 13 residues long. V lost 5 bases and J lost 5; bases outside the gene matches: 3. As DNA, the CDR3 is TGTGCCAGCAGTCGACAGGGGGGAACTGAAGCTTTCTTT. Protein sequence: CASSRQGGTEAFF.

This clone showed up just once. The rearrangement links TRBV10-2 to TRBJ1-6, with 7 bases aligning to TRBD1. CDR3 length: 16 residues. V gave up 0 bases and J gave up 6 bases; unmatched junction bases: 5. Looked up from germline, CDR1 is WSHSY and CDR2 is SAAADI. The CDR3 is CASSESDRAVNSPLHF. The DNA of the CDR3 is TGCGCCAGCAGTGAGTCTGACAGGGCCGTTAATTCACCCCTCCACTTT.

V gene TRBV7-2 combines with J gene TRBJ2-7; possibly TRBD1 for D (6 bases). The CDR3 sequence is 15 residues long. Germline V gene data show CDR1 as SGHTA and CDR2 as FQGNSA. V was clipped by 5 bases and J by 1 base, with 15 bases between them. For the CDR3, the DNA is TGTGCCAGCAGCCACAATACAGGGAGTTCCTACGAGCAGTACTTC. It specifies CASSHNTGSSYEQYF.

This clone was picked up one time. Here the CDR3 DNA reads TGTGCCAGCAGCTTAGCGCGGATCTACGAGCAGTACGTC. Its translation: CASSLARIYEQYV. The J gene is TRBJ2-7, the V gene TRBV7-2, with D unclear. With 0 bases removed from V and 3 bases from J, the gap between germline ends came to 6 bases. This CDR3 contains 13 residues. Germline V lookup: CDR1 SGHTA, CDR2 FQGNSA.

In this sample, this clone turned up once. The V call is TRBV2, the J call TRBJ1-2; D gene ambiguous. This CDR3 spans 12 amino acids. With 2 bases removed from V and 2 bases from J, the gap between germline ends came to 3 bases. Per germline, CDR1 SNHLY and CDR2 FYNNEI. CDR3 amino acids: CASSEQNYGYTF. CDR3 sequence (DNA): TGTGCCAGCAGTGAACAGAACTATGGCTACACCTTC.